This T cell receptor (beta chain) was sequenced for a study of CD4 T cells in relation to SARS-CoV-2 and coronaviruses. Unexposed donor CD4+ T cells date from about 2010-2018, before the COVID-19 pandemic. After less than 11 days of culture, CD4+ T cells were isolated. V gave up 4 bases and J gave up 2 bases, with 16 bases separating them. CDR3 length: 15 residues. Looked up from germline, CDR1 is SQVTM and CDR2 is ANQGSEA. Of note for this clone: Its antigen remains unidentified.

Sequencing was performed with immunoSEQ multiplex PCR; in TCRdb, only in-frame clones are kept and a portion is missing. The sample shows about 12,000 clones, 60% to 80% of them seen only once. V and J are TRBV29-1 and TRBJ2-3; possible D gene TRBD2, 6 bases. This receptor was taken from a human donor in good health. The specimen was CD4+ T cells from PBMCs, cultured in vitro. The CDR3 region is CSVVPGSLYTDTQYF. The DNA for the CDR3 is TGCAGCGTTGTCCCCGGGAGCCTGTACACAGATACGCAGTATTTT.